What follows is one T cell receptor (beta chain) and its context. This CDR3 has 16 amino acids. V dropped 2 bases and J dropped 6 bases, with 17 bases sitting between them. Germline assignment: CDR1 LGHDT and CDR2 YNNKEL (reference sequence). These data belong to a study of blood T cell repertoires in COVID-19. In the study overall: Donors in the United States, Italy and Spain gave samples during acute or convalescent COVID-19. From T cells, B-cell-depleted T cells, or PBMCs came the material, which was cDNA or gDNA.

Source study methods: Amplified reference gene primers provided the basis for estimating nucleated cell counts. TCRdb keeps only in-frame clones here, not all; method: immunoSEQ multiplex PCR. That table furnishes V, J and clone size, whereas the DNA furnished D and trimming. The sample lists roughly 410,000 clones; around 87% were seen once. Seattle-derived patients entered the study during active infection and were followed longitudinally. The sample consisted of peripheral blood. The chain employs TRBV3-1 (or the pseudogene TRBV3-2) and TRBJ2-1; D may be TRBD2 (6 bases). The source of this sequence is a woman aged 55-70 years with COVID-19, enrolled during active disease. The CDR3, as DNA: TGTGCCAGCAGCCAACCGCGAAAGGAGGGGAGCAATGAGCAGTTCTTC. Protein sequence: CASSQPRKEGSNEQFF.